This TCR beta chain was observed in a study of early T cells in non-severe SARS-CoV-2 infection. Each CDR3 protein is one row after TCRdb ran MiXCR on the 5' RACE reads. The sample has some 82,000 distinct CDR3 sequences; 9.5% to 13% are singletons. Ten or more counts support this clonotype. V shed 1 base, J shed 9 bases, and the junction held 8 bases outside the gene matches. The CDR3 length is 15 residues. Per germline, CDR1 SNHLY and CDR2 FYNNEI. Sequencing input: whole blood. V gene TRBV2 combines with J gene TRBJ1-5; 8 bases map to TRBD1. This clonotype originated in an adult who was a healthcare worker with PCR-confirmed SARS-CoV-2 infection or an uninfected control (not recorded which). The CDR3 sequence: CASSEGGTGPRPQHF. The CDR3 region has the DNA TGTGCCAGCAGTGAAGGCGGGACAGGCCCAAGGCCCCAGCATTTT.